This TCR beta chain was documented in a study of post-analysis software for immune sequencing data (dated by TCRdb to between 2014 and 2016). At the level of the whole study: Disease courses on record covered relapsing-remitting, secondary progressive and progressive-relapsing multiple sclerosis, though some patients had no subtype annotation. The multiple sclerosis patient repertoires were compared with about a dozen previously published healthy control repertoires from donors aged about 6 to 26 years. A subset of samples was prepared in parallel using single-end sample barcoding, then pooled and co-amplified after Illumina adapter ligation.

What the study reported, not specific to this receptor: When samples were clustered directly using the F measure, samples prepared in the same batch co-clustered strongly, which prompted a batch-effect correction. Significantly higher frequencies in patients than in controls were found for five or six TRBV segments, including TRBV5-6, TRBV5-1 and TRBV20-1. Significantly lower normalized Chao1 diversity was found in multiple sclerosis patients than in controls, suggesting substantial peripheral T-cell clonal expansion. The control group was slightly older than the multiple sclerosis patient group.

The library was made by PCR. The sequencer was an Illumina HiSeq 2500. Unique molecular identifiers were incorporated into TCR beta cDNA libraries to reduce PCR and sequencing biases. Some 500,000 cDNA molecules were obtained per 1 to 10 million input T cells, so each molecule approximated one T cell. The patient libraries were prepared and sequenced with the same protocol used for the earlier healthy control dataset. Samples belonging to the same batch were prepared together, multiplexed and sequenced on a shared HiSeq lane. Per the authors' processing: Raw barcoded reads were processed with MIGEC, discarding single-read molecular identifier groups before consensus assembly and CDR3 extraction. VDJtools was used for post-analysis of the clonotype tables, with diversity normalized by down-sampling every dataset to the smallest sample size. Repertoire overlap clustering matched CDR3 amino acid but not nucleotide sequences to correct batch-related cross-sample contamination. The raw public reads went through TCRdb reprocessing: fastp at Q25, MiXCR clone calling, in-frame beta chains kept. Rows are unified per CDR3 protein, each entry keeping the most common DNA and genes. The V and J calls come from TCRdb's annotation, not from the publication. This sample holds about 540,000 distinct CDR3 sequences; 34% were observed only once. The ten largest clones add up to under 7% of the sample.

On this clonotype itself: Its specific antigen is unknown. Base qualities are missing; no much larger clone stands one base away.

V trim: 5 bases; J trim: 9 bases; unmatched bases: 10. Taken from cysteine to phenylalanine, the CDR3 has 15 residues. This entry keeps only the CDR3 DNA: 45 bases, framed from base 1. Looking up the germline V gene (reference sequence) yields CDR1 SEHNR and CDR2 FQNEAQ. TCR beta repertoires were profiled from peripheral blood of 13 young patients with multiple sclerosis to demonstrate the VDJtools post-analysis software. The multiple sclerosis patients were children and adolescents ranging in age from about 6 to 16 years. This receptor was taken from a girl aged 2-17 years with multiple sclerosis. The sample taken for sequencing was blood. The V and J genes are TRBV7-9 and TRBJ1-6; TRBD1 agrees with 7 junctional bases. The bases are TGTGCCAGCAGCAAAGGGGGACAGCGATTTTCACCCCTCCACTTT. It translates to CASSKGGQRFSPLHF.